Given below is one TCR beta chain in context. Its matching antigen is unknown. This record comes from a study of vaccination effects on CD4 cells after COVID-19. CDR3 length equals 15 residues. CDR1 is SGHKS, CDR2 YYEKEE, per germline (reference sequence). J was trimmed by 4 bases and V by 0 bases; bases with no gene match: 4. Here immunoSEQ multiplex PCR was the method, and the copy in TCRdb shows in-frame clones only, minus some. Found here are 67,000 or so clones, 65% to 85% of them singletons; the top ten hold roughly 4%. Antigen-specific CD4+ T cells were first expanded with viral peptide pools by the ViraFEST assay and only then sequenced. Researchers isolated CD4+ T cells once less than twelve days of culture had elapsed. People in the vaccine group had not been infected with SARS-CoV-2 before, and their nucleocapsid antibodies were negative. A density of fewer than 2.5 million PBMC per well was used; these cells were cultured with approximately 9.3 IU/ml IL-2 and roughly 9.2 ug/ml peptides. Cultures received IL-2 medium that replaced half the medium on days 3 and 7.

The sample in question was CD4+ T cells from PBMCs cultured with HCoV-OC43 spike peptides, obtained before COVID-19 vaccination. The subset: HCoV-OC43 spike overlapping peptide pool stimulation. The chain employs TRBV5-5 and TRBJ1-5; 7 positions agree with TRBD1. This TCR came from a human donor who received a COVID-19 vaccine. The CDR3 DNA reads TGTGCCAGCAGCTTGGAGGGGGCACCGAATCAGCCCCAGCATTTT. Residues: CASSLEGAPNQPQHF.